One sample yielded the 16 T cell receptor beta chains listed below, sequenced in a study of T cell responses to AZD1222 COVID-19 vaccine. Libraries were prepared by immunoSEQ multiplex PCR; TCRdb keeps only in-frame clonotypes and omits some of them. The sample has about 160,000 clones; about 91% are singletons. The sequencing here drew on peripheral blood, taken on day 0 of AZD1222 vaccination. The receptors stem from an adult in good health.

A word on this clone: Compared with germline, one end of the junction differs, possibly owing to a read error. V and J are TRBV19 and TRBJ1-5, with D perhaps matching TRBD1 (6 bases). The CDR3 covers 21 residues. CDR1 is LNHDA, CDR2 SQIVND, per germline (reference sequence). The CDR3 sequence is CASSPNQWGTLLDRSNRPQHF. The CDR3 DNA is TGTGCCAGTAGTCCAAATCAATGGGGGACACTGCTCGACCGAAGCAATCGGCCCCAGCATTTT.

Written as DNA, the CDR3 is TGTGCCAGCAGCGTTACAGGGGCGTCCGGAAACACCATATATTTT. Encoded protein: CASSVTGASGNTIYF. This chain uses TRBV9 with TRBJ1-3; 7 bases are a match to TRBD1. CDR1 and CDR2 from the germline V gene are SGDLS and YYNGEE. The CDR3 is 15 residues long. With 2 bases clipped from V and 4 bases from J, the junction kept 6 bases outside the gene matches. Based on the CDR3 plus reference TRBV9 and TRBJ1-3, the full variable domain is DSGVTQTPKHLITATGQRVTLRCSPRSGDLSVYWYQQSLDQGLQFLIQYYNGEERAKGNILERFSAQQFPDLHSELNLSSLELGDSALYFCASSVTGASGNTIYFGEGSWLTVV.

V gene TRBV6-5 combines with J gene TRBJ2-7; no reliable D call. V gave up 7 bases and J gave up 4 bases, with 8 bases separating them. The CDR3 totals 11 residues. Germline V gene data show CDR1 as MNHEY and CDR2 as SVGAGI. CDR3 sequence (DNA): TGTGCCAGCATGGAGCAATACGAGCAGTACTTC. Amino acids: CASMEQYEQYF.

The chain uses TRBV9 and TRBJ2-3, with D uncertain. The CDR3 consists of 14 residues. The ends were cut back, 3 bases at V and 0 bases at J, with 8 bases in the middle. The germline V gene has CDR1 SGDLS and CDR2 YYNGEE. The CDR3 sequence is CASSASTSTDTQYF. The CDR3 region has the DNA TGTGCCAGCAGCGCCTCGACTAGCACAGATACGCAGTATTTT. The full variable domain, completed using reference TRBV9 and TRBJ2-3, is DSGVTQTPKHLITATGQRVTLRCSPRSGDLSVYWYQQSLDQGLQFLIQYYNGEERAKGNILERFSAQQFPDLHSELNLSSLELGDSALYFCASSASTSTDTQYFGPGTRLTVL.

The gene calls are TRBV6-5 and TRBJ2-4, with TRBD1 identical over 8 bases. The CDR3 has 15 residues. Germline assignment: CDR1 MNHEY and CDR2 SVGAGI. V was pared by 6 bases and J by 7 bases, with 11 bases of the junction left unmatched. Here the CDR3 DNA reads TGTGCCAGCAGCCTAGAACAGGGGGGAATGAACATTCAGTACTTC. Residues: CASSLEQGGMNIQYF.

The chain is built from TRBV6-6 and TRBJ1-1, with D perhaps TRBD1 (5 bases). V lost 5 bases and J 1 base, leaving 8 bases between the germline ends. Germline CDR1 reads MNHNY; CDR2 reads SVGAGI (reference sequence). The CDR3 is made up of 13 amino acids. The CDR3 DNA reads TGTGCCAGCAGTCTAGACAGGAACACTGAAGCTTTCTTT. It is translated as CASSLDRNTEAFF.

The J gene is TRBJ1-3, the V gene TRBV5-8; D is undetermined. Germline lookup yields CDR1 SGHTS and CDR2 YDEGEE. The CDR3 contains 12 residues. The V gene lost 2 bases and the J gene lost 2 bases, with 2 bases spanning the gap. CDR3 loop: CASSFPGNTIYF. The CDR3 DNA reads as TGTGCCAGCAGCTTCCCTGGAAACACCATATATTTT.

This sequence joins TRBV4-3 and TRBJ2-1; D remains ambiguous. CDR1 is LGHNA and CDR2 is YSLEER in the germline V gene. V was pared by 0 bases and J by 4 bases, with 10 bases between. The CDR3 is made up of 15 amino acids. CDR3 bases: TGCGCCAGCAGCCAAGACCTGCCCTCGTACAATGAGCAGTTCTTC. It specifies CASSQDLPSYNEQFF.

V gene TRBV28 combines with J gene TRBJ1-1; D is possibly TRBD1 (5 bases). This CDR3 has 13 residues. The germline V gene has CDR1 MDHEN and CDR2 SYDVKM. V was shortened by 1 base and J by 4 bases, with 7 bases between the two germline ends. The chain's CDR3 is CASSLLGPTEAFF. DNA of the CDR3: TGTGCCAGCAGTTTATTGGGGCCCACTGAAGCTTTCTTT.

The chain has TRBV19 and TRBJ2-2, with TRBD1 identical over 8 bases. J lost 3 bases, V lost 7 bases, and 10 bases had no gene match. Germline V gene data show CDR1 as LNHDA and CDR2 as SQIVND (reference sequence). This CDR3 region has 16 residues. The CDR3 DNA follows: TGTGCCAGTACCTCCCCGACAGGGGTATACACCGGGGAGCTGTTTTTT. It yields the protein CASTSPTGVYTGELFF.

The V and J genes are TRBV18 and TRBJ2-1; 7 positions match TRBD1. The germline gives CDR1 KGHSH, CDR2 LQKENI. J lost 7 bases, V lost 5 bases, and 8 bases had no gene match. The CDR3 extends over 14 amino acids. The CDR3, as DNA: TGTGCCAGCTCATCAGGACAGGTGGGGAATGAGCAGTTCTTC. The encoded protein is CASSSGQVGNEQFF. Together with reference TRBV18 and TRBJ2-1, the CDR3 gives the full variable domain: NAGVMQNPRHLVRRRGQEARLRCSPMKGHSHVYWYRQLPEEGLKFMVYLQKENIIDESGMPKERFSAEFPKEGPSILRIQQVVRGDSAAYFCASSSGQVGNEQFFGPGTRLTVL.

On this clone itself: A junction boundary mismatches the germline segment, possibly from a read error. The CDR3 is CASSLDVASGQRRYF. CDR3 bases: TGTGCTAGCAGCTTAGATGTCGCTAGCGGGCAAAGAAGATACTTC. The chain recombines TRBV7-7 with TRBJ2-5; 8 nucleotides line up with TRBD2. This CDR3 is built from 15 residues. Germline V gene data show CDR1 as SSHAT and CDR2 as FNYEAQ (reference sequence).

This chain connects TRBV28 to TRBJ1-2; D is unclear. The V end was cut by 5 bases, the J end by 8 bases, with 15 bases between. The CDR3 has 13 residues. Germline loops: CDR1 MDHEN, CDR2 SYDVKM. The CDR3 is CASSPVALGGYTF. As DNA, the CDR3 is TGTGCCAGCAGTCCCGTCGCGCTCGGAGGCTACACCTTC.

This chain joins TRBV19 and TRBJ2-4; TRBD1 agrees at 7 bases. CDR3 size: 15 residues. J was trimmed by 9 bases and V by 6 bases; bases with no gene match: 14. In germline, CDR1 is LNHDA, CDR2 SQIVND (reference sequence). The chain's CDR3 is CASRPNRDRGSIQYF. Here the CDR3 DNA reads TGTGCCAGTAGACCCAACCGGGACAGAGGAAGCATTCAGTACTTC.

DNA of the CDR3: TGTGCCAGCAGCCAAGATAAAGGTCAGAAGAACACTGAAGCTTTCTTT. This sequence encodes CASSQDKGQKNTEAFF. V gene TRBV14 combines with J gene TRBJ1-1; D gene unclear. From germline, CDR1 is SGHDN and CDR2 FVKESK. Trimming took 0 bases from V and 1 from J, leaving 12 bases between them. This CDR3 region has 16 residues.

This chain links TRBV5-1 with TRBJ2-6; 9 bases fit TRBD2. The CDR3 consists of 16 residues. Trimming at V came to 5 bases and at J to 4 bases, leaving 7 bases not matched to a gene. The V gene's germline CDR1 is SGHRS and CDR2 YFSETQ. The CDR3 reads CASRSIAGAGANVLTF. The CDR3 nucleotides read TGCGCCAGCAGATCCATAGCGGGAGCCGGGGCCAACGTCCTGACTTTC.